A single sample gave rise to the 24 T cell receptor beta chains below, sequenced in a study of blood T cell repertoires in COVID-19. Profiling relied on immunoSEQ multiplex PCR, and the TCRdb table lists in-frame clones only, not all of them. The table records 200,000 to 250,000 clones, around four fifths of them present only once. Sequenced input: PBMCs or T cells enriched from blood (not recorded which). The source of these receptors is a woman between 50 and 59 years old who had been exposed to COVID-19.

V is TRBV20-1 and J is TRBJ2-5; D uncertain. V lost 3 bases to trimming and J lost 4 bases, with 6 bases between them. This CDR3 region has 11 residues. The germline CDR1 and CDR2 sequences are DFQATT and SNEGSKA (reference sequence). CDR3 amino acids: CSASTGETQYF. The CDR3, as DNA: TGCAGTGCTAGTACCGGAGAGACCCAGTACTTC.

V usage is TRBV6-1 and J usage is TRBJ1-6; D uncertain. The CDR3 has 13 residues. Germline V CDR1 and CDR2: MNHNS, SASEGT. Trimming pared 3 bases from V and 5 bases from J, leaving 5 bases between. The CDR3 is CASSEIDNSPLHF. CDR3 nucleotides: TGTGCCAGCAGTGAGATAGATAATTCACCCCTCCACTTT.

The rearrangement links TRBV21-1 to TRBJ1-1. TRBV21-1 is a known pseudogene. The CDR3 spans 13 residues. The CDR3 DNA reads TGTGCCAGCAGCAGACGGGGATGGGCTGAAGCTTTCTTT. Residues: CASSRRGWAEAFF.

The chain is built from TRBV6-2 or TRBV6-3 and TRBJ2-1; weak D call: TRBD1 (6 bases). CDR3 length: 17 amino acids. The germline V gene has CDR1 MNHEY and CDR2 SVGEGT. Trimming removed 5 bases from V and 7 bases from J, with 24 bases in between. The CDR3 nucleotides are TGTGCCAGCAGTACCTCTTTTACCTACCTGAGGGGGAATGAGCAGTTCTTC. Amino acids: CASSTSFTYLRGNEQFF.

V gene TRBV28 combines with J gene TRBJ1-1; 10 bases agree with TRBD1. The germline V gene encodes CDR1 MDHEN and CDR2 SYDVKM. V lost 8 bases, J lost 8 bases, and 14 bases stayed unmatched. The CDR3 sequence is 15 residues long. The CDR3 is CASQTVRTGGIEAFF. The CDR3 DNA reads TGTGCCAGCCAGACCGTTAGGACAGGGGGGATCGAAGCTTTCTTT.

The chain joins TRBV11-2 to TRBJ1-1; 8 bases align to TRBD1. The CDR3 has 15 residues. Germline lookup yields CDR1 SGHAT and CDR2 FQNNGV. The trim removed 5 bases at V and 5 bases at J, leaving 10 bases unmatched. CDR3 sequence: CASSPSRTGRTEAFF. The CDR3 DNA reads TGTGCCAGCAGCCCAAGCCGGACAGGGAGGACTGAAGCTTTCTTT.

The chain links TRBV7-9 to TRBJ2-3, with 7 nucleotides matching TRBD2. Germline loops: CDR1 SEHNR, CDR2 FQNEAQ (reference sequence). V shed 2 bases, J shed 3 bases, and the junction held 5 bases outside the gene matches. The CDR3 totals 15 residues. This CDR3 is CASSLFAGVTDTQYF. Here the CDR3 DNA reads TGTGCCAGCAGCTTATTCGCGGGGGTTACAGATACGCAGTATTTT. The full variable domain, completed using reference TRBV7-9 and TRBJ2-3, is DTGVSQNPRHKITKRGQNVTFRCDPISEHNRLYWYRQTLGQGPEFLTYFQNEAQLEKSRLLSDRFSAERPKGSFSTLEIQRTEQGDSAMYLCASSLFAGVTDTQYFGPGTRLTVL.

J is TRBJ2-1 and V is TRBV3-1 (or the pseudogene TRBV3-2), with 9 bases aligning to TRBD2. Trimming cost V 4 bases and J 6 bases; bases outside gene matches: 7. CDR3 length equals 15 residues. Germline CDR1 reads LGHDT; CDR2 reads YNNKEL (reference sequence). The CDR3 DNA follows: TGTGCCAGCAGCCTTGGAATAGCGGGGGCCAATGAGCAGTTCTTC. It specifies CASSLGIAGANEQFF.

V usage is TRBV6-5 and J usage is TRBJ1-5; perhaps TRBD1 as D (6 bases). Germline values: CDR1 MNHEY, CDR2 SVGAGI. Deletions cut 7 bases from V and 0 bases from J, with 13 bases between. CDR3 length equals 15 residues. This CDR3 reads CASTGQRGSNQPQHF. In nucleotides, the CDR3 is TGTGCCAGCACAGGACAGCGAGGTAGCAATCAGCCCCAGCATTTT.

V is TRBV7-8 and J is TRBJ2-3; possible D gene TRBD2, 6 bases. This CDR3 spans 20 amino acids. Trimming left V 2 bases short and J 0 bases short, with 24 bases between. Germline V gene data show CDR1 as SGHVS and CDR2 as FQNEAQ. For the CDR3, the DNA is TGTGCCAGCAGCTTATGGGAGGTATTTGAGGGGTGGTCGAGCACAGATACGCAGTATTTT. Protein: CASSLWEVFEGWSSTDTQYF.

The chain links TRBV6-5 to TRBJ2-3; D perhaps matches TRBD1 (5 bases). The germline gives CDR1 MNHEY, CDR2 SVGAGI. The CDR3 sequence is 14 residues long. The germline V and J ends were trimmed by 7 bases and 0 bases, with 11 bases remaining between them. The CDR3 sequence: CASTQGYSTDTQYF. The CDR3 DNA sequence: TGTGCCAGCACCCAGGGATATAGCACAGATACGCAGTATTTT.

The V gene is TRBV7-9, the J gene TRBJ2-3; 11 bases agree with TRBD2. Trimming removed 2 bases from V and 7 bases from J; junction bases left unmatched: 5. This CDR3 has 15 residues. The germline CDR1 and CDR2 sequences are SEHNR and FQNEAQ (reference sequence). DNA of the CDR3: TGTGCCAGCAGCTTATTGACTAGCGGGGCGTATACGCAGTATTTT. It yields the protein CASSLLTSGAYTQYF.

This clone was seen a handful of times. The chain recombines TRBV6-5 with TRBJ2-5; 8 nucleotides align to TRBD2. Germline CDR1 reads MNHEY; CDR2 reads SVGAGI. The CDR3 runs to 15 residues. J lost 3 bases, V lost 8 bases, and 11 bases had no gene match. CDR3 DNA sequence: TGTGCCAGCCAAAACCCGGGGGGGGCCAAAGAGACCCAGTACTTC. This translates into CASQNPGGAKETQYF.

Here the CDR3 reads CASSEHRVAIYF. The DNA for the CDR3 is TGTGCCAGCAGTGAGCACAGGGTAGCCATATATTTT. The chain links TRBV6-1 to TRBJ1-3; D might be TRBD1 (6 bases). The CDR3 spans 12 residues. V was trimmed by 3 bases and J by 11 bases, leaving 11 bases between them. CDR1 and CDR2 from the germline V gene are MNHNS and SASEGT.

This rearrangement joins TRBV3-1 (or the pseudogene TRBV3-2) to TRBJ1-4; D is uncertain. This CDR3 comprises 13 residues. Trimming removed 3 bases at V and 13 bases at J, with 15 bases between. The V gene's germline CDR1 is LGHDT and CDR2 YNNKEL (reference sequence). Here the CDR3 DNA reads TGTGCCAGCAGCCATGGCGCGGGAGCCGGACTGTTTTTT. The encoded protein is CASSHGAGAGLFF.

The J gene is TRBJ1-5, the V gene TRBV19; D gene uncertain. Germline CDR1 is LNHDA and CDR2 is SQIVND (reference sequence). The CDR3 is 15 residues long. Trimming took 3 bases from V and 4 from J, leaving 13 bases between them. The CDR3 loop reads CASSIAREENQPQHF. CDR3 coding DNA: TGTGCCAGTAGTATTGCCCGGGAAGAGAATCAGCCCCAGCATTTT.

The genes are TRBV3-1 (or the pseudogene TRBV3-2) and TRBJ2-5, with 9 nucleotides matching TRBD2. The CDR3 has 16 residues. Germline-derived CDR1 and CDR2 are LGHDT and YNNKEL (reference sequence). The V and J ends lost 7 bases and 4 bases, in that order; junction bases with no gene match: 13. As DNA, the CDR3 is TGTGCCAGCACCGGGTCTGCGGCGGGGGGGCGAGAGACCCAGTACTTC. It codes for CASTGSAAGGRETQYF.

The chain links TRBV7-9 to TRBJ2-7; 8 bases agree with TRBD2. The CDR3 has 14 residues. With V trimmed by 3 bases and J by 2 bases, 3 bases remained unmatched. Germline CDR1 SEHNR, CDR2 FQNEAQ (reference sequence). The CDR3 loop is CASSFRGGPYEQYF. CDR3 in DNA: TGTGCCAGCAGCTTTCGGGGGGGCCCCTACGAGCAGTACTTC.

The chain is built from TRBV7-2 and TRBJ2-3; no clear D gene. The CDR3 contains 14 residues. Germline V gene data show CDR1 as SGHTA and CDR2 as FQGNSA. Trimming removed 4 bases at V and 0 bases at J, with 8 bases between. CDR3 region: CASSSRKSTDTQYF. CDR3 coding DNA: TGTGCCAGCAGCTCCAGGAAAAGCACAGATACGCAGTATTTT.

This clone was counted a single time. This chain joins TRBV6-5 and TRBJ1-1; TRBD1 is a possible D gene (5 bases). The CDR3 is made up of 13 amino acids. V was clipped by 6 bases and J by 3 bases, with 11 bases between them. Germline CDR1 reads MNHEY; CDR2 reads SVGAGI. The CDR3 DNA sequence: TGTGCCAGCAGAGGGCTAGGGGACACTGAAGCTTTCTTT. Its translation: CASRGLGDTEAFF.

V and J are TRBV7-9 and TRBJ1-2; D is perhaps TRBD1 (6 bases). The CDR3 is made up of 13 amino acids. The V end lost 5 bases, the J end lost 6 bases, and 13 bases lay between the germline ends. Germline CDR1 reads SEHNR; CDR2 reads FQNEAQ (reference sequence). The CDR3 reads CASSPLDRNGYTF. Here the CDR3 DNA reads TGTGCCAGCAGCCCCCTCGACAGGAATGGCTACACCTTC.

This chain joins TRBV21-1 and TRBJ2-5; TRBD2 is taken as the D call from the table, unchecked against the DNA. TRBV21-1 is listed as a pseudogene. This CDR3 contains 17 residues. CDR3 DNA sequence: TGTGCCAGCAGCAAAGAGAAGCGAGCGGGGGGCCATATCTCCCAGTACTTC. Its protein is CASSKEKRAGGHISQYF.

This clone was seen at least ten times. The chain carries TRBV11-2 and TRBJ2-1, with TRBD2 matching over 15 bases. Germline V gene lookup returns CDR1 SGHAT and CDR2 FQNNGV. The CDR3 is made up of 16 amino acids. V lost 4 bases to trimming and J lost 6 bases; unmatched junction nucleotides: 4. In nucleotides, the CDR3 is TGTGCCAGCAGCTCGCGGACTAGCGGGGGGGCCAATGAGCAGTTCTTC. It yields the protein CASSSRTSGGANEQFF.

This sequence joins TRBV6-2 or TRBV6-3 and TRBJ2-3; 7 nucleotides align to TRBD2. J lost 2 bases, V lost 0 bases, and 5 bases had no gene match. The CDR3 has 16 residues. Germline CDR1 reads MNHEY; CDR2 reads SVGEGT. CDR3 sequence (DNA): TGTGCCAGCAGTTACTCGTCTCTAGCGGTCACAGATACGCAGTATTTT. Amino acids: CASSYSSLAVTDTQYF.